Detailed here is one TCR beta chain. Only in-frame clones appear in the TCRdb table, and some are missing; sequencing was by immunoSEQ multiplex PCR. The sample records roughly 120,000 clones, 85% being singletons. The data belong to a study of blood T cell repertoires in COVID-19. Turning to the study itself: Acute and convalescent COVID-19 samples came from the United States, Italy and Spain.

Germline lookup yields CDR1 MDHEN and CDR2 SYDVKM. The CDR3 consists of 13 residues. Deletions cut 6 bases from V and 5 bases from J, with 8 bases between. Material for sequencing was peripheral blood. V is TRBV28 and J is TRBJ1-6, with unresolved D. The clonotype was recovered from a man aged 40-55 years with acute or convalescent COVID-19. This CDR3 reads CASRTGNNSPLHF. The CDR3 nucleotides are TGTGCCAGCAGAACGGGTAATAATTCACCCCTCCACTTT.